A single sample gave rise to the 9 T cell receptor beta chains below, sequenced in a study of T cells after yellow fever vaccination. TCRdb recomputed calls from the 5' RACE reads with MiXCR, one row per CDR3 protein. The profile shows roughly 500,000 distinct CDR3 sequences, less than 20% of them singletons. The material was PBMCs, obtained 15 days after the yellow fever booster vaccination. The receptors here all came from a man under 40 who received the YFV17D yellow fever vaccine.

The rearrangement links TRBV7-9 to TRBJ2-4, with D hard to call. Trimming took off 5 bases at V and 7 bases at J, with 21 bases between the two ends. The germline V gene encodes CDR1 SEHNR and CDR2 FQNEAQ (reference sequence). The CDR3 is 16 amino acids. Here the CDR3 DNA reads TGTGCCAGCAGCATACCCGGACCCCCCGACGGGAACATTCAGTACTTC. As protein: CASSIPGPPDGNIQYF.

The chain employs TRBV12-3 or TRBV12-4 and TRBJ2-7; a possible D gene is TRBD2 (7 bases). CDR3 length: 15 amino acids. V lost 7 bases and J lost 6, with 22 bases in between. CDR3 in DNA: TGTGCCAGCACCATGGGGGGGACACTAAGGGGCGAGCAGTACTTC. It is translated as CASTMGGTLRGEQYF.

This clonotype showed up just a few times. The genes are TRBV12-3 or TRBV12-4 and TRBJ2-1, with a tentative D call TRBD2 (5 bases). V shed 2 bases and J shed 7 bases, with 15 bases lying between them. The CDR3 runs to 15 residues. DNA for the CDR3: TGTGCCAGCAGTTTACCGACTACGGAGCGGAATGAGCAGTTCTTC. It codes for CASSLPTTERNEQFF.

This clonotype has more than one count but fewer than ten. V gene TRBV4-3 combines with J gene TRBJ1-1, with D possibly matching TRBD1 (5 bases). V was cut by 0 bases and J by 1 base, with 12 bases left in between. Germline V gene data show CDR1 as LGHNA and CDR2 as YSLEER. CDR3 length equals 16 residues. The CDR3 is CASSQEDTPTNTEAFF. CDR3 coding DNA: TGCGCCAGCAGCCAAGAGGACACCCCTACGAACACTGAAGCTTTCTTT.

This clonotype was seen only a few times. The J gene is TRBJ2-7, the V gene TRBV29-1; TRBD2 agrees at 10 bases. The CDR3 spans 13 residues. Germline CDR1 reads SQVTM; CDR2 reads ANQGSEA. J lost 5 bases, V lost 4 bases, and 5 bases had no gene match. The CDR3 spells CSVGVAGGNEQYF. The CDR3 DNA follows: TGCAGCGTTGGGGTAGCGGGAGGAAACGAGCAGTACTTC.

This clonotype was observed at least ten times. The J gene is TRBJ2-1, the V gene TRBV30; no clear D gene. The CDR3 is made up of 14 amino acids. Trimming removed 5 bases from V and 0 bases from J, with 11 bases in between. Per germline, CDR1 GTSNPN and CDR2 SVGIG (reference sequence). DNA for the CDR3: TGTGCCTGGCAGGACGTAAGCTCCTACAATGAGCAGTTCTTC. Translation: CAWQDVSSYNEQFF.

This clonotype turned up a few times. The chain couples TRBV6-5 to TRBJ2-5; 8 positions match TRBD2. The J segment lost 4 bases and the V segment lost 4 bases, leaving 5 bases of the junction unmatched. The CDR3 is 14 residues long. Germline assignment: CDR1 MNHEY and CDR2 SVGAGI. The CDR3 is CASSWGGRSETQYF. CDR3 bases: TGTGCCAGCAGTTGGGGCGGGAGGTCAGAGACCCAGTACTTC.

Only a few counts were recorded for this clonotype. This sequence joins TRBV12-3 or TRBV12-4 and TRBJ2-2, with TRBD1 matching 9 bases. J lost 7 bases, V lost 4 bases, and 7 bases had no gene match. The CDR3 covers 15 residues. The CDR3 protein is CASSYGTGKVGELFF. The CDR3 coding sequence is TGTGCCAGCAGTTACGGGACAGGGAAGGTCGGGGAGCTGTTTTTT.

This clonotype was recorded a few times. This rearrangement joins TRBV6-1 to TRBJ2-2, with 7 positions matching TRBD1. The germline V gene has CDR1 MNHNS and CDR2 SASEGT. The V and J ends lost 5 bases and 0 bases, in that order; junction bases with no gene match: 15. This CDR3 has 19 residues. CDR3: CASSRLFTGEIPNTGELFF. CDR3 sequence (DNA): TGTGCCAGCAGTAGGTTGTTTACAGGGGAAATCCCGAACACCGGGGAGCTGTTTTTT.